The rows below give T cell receptor beta chains drawn from one sample of a study of Ad26.COV2.S vaccination and SARS-CoV-2 variants. Profiling relied on immunoSEQ multiplex PCR, and the TCRdb table lists in-frame clones only, not all of them. Among some 340,000 clones listed, 85% were seen once. The sample here was peripheral blood, taken in a trial of Ad26.COV2.S vaccine versus placebo. The receptors were gathered from a person between 18 and 65 years old who received the Ad26.COV2.S COVID-19 vaccine or a placebo. The CDR3 runs from the conserved cysteine through the conserved F or W. Fields, in order: J gene, clone size, D gene, V gene, CDR3 DNA, CDR3 protein. The D gene is left open where the match is weak. Rows give clone size only sometimes, using once, few, many, or a class for an expanded clone.

>TRBJ2-3|-|-|TRBV11-3
TGTGCCAGCAGCCCGGTGGGTCCTACGCAGTATTTT
CASSPVGPTQYF
>TRBJ2-5|-|-|TRBV4-2
TGTGCCAGCAGCCCTCCCGGGACCCCGAGGGGTGAGACCCAGTACTTC
CASSPPGTPRGETQYF
>TRBJ1-1|-|-|TRBV6-5
TGTGCCAGCAGTTACTGGGGCAAAGTTGGGACTGAAGCTTTCTTT
CASSYWGKVGTEAFF
>TRBJ2-2|-|-|TRBV27
TGTGCCAGCAGTCCTTACGATGAAAACACCGGGGAGCTGTTTTTT
CASSPYDENTGELFF
>TRBJ2-3|-|TRBD2|TRBV19
TGTGCCAGTAGTACGTCCGGGACTAGCGGAACAGATACGCAGTATTTT
CASSTSGTSGTDTQYF
>TRBJ1-5|-|TRBD1|TRBV27
TGTGCCAGCAGTTCCCGGACAGGGAGCGATTTGGGCAATCAGCCCCAGCATTTT
CASSSRTGSDLGNQPQHF
>TRBJ2-3|-|-|TRBV27
TGTGCCAGCTCTAGGGATACGCAGTATTTT
CASSRDTQYF
>TRBJ1-1|-|-|TRBV15
TGTGCCACCAGCGGCATAAGGGGCACTGAAGCTTTCTTT
CATSGIRGTEAFF
>TRBJ1-3|few|TRBD1|TRBV4-2
TGTGCCAGCAGCCAAGAGGACAGGGCTGGAAACACCATATATTTT
CASSQEDRAGNTIYF
>TRBJ2-6|-|-|TRBV10-3
TGTGCCATCAGTAAATGGGCAGGGGACTCTGGGGCCAACGTCCTGACTTTC
CAISKWAGDSGANVLTF
>TRBJ1-4|-|TRBD1|TRBV2
TGTGCCAGCAGTGAAGTGACAGGGGGCGGCAGTGAAAAACTGTTTTTT
CASSEVTGGGSEKLFF
>TRBJ1-5|-|-|TRBV6-5
TGTGCCAGCAGTACCGGGACAAGGCCCCAGCATTTT
CASSTGTRPQHF
>TRBJ2-7|-|-|TRBV4-1
TGCGCCAGCAGCCATGGGCTCCTGGGGGAGCAGTACTTC
CASSHGLLGEQYF
>TRBJ1-4|-|-|TRBV2
TGTGCCAGCAGTGAACAGGGAGGGTCCAATGAAAAACTGTTTTTT
CASSEQGGSNEKLFF
>TRBJ1-2|-|-|TRBV6-1
TGTGCCAGCAGTGAATGGGTACAAGGGAACTATGGCTACACCTTC
CASSEWVQGNYGYTF
>TRBJ2-6|-|-|TRBV4-1
TGCGCCAGCAGCCAAGATGAGGGACGCTCTGGGGCCAACGTCCTGACTTTC
CASSQDEGRSGANVLTF
>TRBJ2-3|-|TRBD2|TRBV7-8
TGTGCCAGCAGCCCGTATTTCAGCGGGGAGTCAGATACGCAGTATTTT
CASSPYFSGESDTQYF
>TRBJ2-4|-|-|TRBV24-1
TGTGCCACCAGTGATTCCCCATTCCGGGAAGGGGTAGCCAAAAACATTCAGTACTTC
CATSDSPFREGVAKNIQYF
>TRBJ1-1|many|-|TRBV12-3/TRBV12-4
TGTGCCAGCAGTTTACTAATGAACACTGAAGCTTTCTTT
CASSLLMNTEAFF
>TRBJ2-7|-|TRBD2|TRBV27
TGTGCCAGCAGCCCGGGGGGAATCGGTCAGTACTTC
CASSPGGIGQYF
>TRBJ1-1|-|-|TRBV29-1
TGCAGCGTAGGGGCAGGGCCGTACACTGAAGCTTTCTTT
CSVGAGPYTEAFF
>TRBJ1-5|-|TRBD1|TRBV5-6
TGTGCCAGCAGCTTGGGGGACAGGGCCCAGCATTTT
CASSLGDRAQHF
>TRBJ1-4|-|-|TRBV4-1
TGCGCCAGCAGCCAAACTGTCCCGGGACGGGGAACTAATGAAAAACTGTTTTTT
CASSQTVPGRGTNEKLFF
>TRBJ2-7|-|TRBD2|TRBV3-1/TRBV3-2
TGTGCCAGCAGCCAAGATTGGACTAGCGGGGTGGTACAGTACTTC
CASSQDWTSGVVQYF
>TRBJ1-2|once|TRBD1|TRBV3-1/TRBV3-2
TGTGCCAGCAGCCGACTGACAGGGGGCGCATTTAACTATGGCTACACCTTC
CASSRLTGGAFNYGYTF
>TRBJ2-2|-|-|TRBV4-2
TGTGCCAGCAGCCAAATTGGCGGGGAGCTGTTTTTT
CASSQIGGELFF
>TRBJ1-4|-|-|TRBV12-3/TRBV12-4
TGTGCCAGCGCCGCGGGGGCTAATGAAAAACTGTTTTTT
CASAAGANEKLFF
>TRBJ1-1|-|-|TRBV5-6
TGTGCCAGCAGCCCCCTTTGGGGTGAAGCTTTCTTT
CASSPLWGEAFF
>TRBJ1-1|-|-|TRBV7-9
TGTGCCAGCAGCTTATACGGGAACACTGAAGCTTTCTTT
CASSLYGNTEAFF
>TRBJ2-5|-|-|TRBV5-6
TGTGCCAGCGAATTTGAACGGTTAGTGGAGACCCAGTACTTC
CASEFERLVETQYF
>TRBJ1-6|-|-|TRBV3-1/TRBV3-2
TGTGCCAGCAGCCTTACCGGAAGGGATTCACCCCTCCACTTT
CASSLTGRDSPLHF
>TRBJ1-2|-|-|TRBV10-3
TGTGCCATCAGTGAGACCGAACAGGGTAACTATGGCTACACCTTC
CAISETEQGNYGYTF
>TRBJ1-6|few|-|TRBV30
TGTGCCTGGAGTGAAATTGGTCAGTTTTCACCCCTCCACTTT
CAWSEIGQFSPLHF
>TRBJ2-7|-|-|TRBV12-3/TRBV12-4
TGTGCCAGCAGTTTTACCGAACGGCAGTACTTC
CASSFTERQYF
>TRBJ1-5|-|TRBD1|TRBV5-5
TGTGCCAGCAGCTTGGGGGGACAGGGAGGACAGCCCCAGCATTTT
CASSLGGQGGQPQHF
>TRBJ1-2|-|-|TRBV2
TGTGCCAGCAGTGAAGCGGCCGGGACAATTGATAGCGGCTACACCTTC
CASSEAAGTIDSGYTF
>TRBJ1-2|-|-|TRBV6-5
TGTGCCAGCAGCCCAACCCCGGGGGGTGGGGGAGGCTACACCTTC
CASSPTPGGGGGYTF
>TRBJ2-5|-|-|TRBV2
TGTGCCAGCAGTGAAAGGAGGAAAGAGACCCAGTACTTC
CASSERRKETQYF
>TRBJ2-1|-|-|TRBV5-4
TGTGCCAGCAGCAACGGGGGCAGAAGCTCCTACAATGAGCAGTTCTTC
CASSNGGRSSYNEQFF
>TRBJ1-2|-|-|TRBV3-1/TRBV3-2
TGTGCCAGCAGCCAAGACCCGGCGAGGAATGGCTACACCTTC
CASSQDPARNGYTF
>TRBJ1-3|-|TRBD1|TRBV27
TGTGCCAGCACCCATTTACCTTACTTAAAGACAGGGGGTGTAAACACCATATATTTT
CASTHLPYLKTGGVNTIYF
>TRBJ1-3|-|TRBD1|TRBV7-2
TGTGCCAGCAGCCCGGGGACAGGCGTCTATTTT
CASSPGTGVYF
>TRBJ2-1|-|-|TRBV7-2
TGTGCCAGCCGCCAAATCGAGGGGGTTCGCAATGAGCAGTTCTTC
CASRQIEGVRNEQFF
>TRBJ1-4|-|-|TRBV18
TGTGCCAGCTCACCTTATCCCGTGGGACTTAATGAAAAACTGTTTTTT
CASSPYPVGLNEKLFF
>TRBJ2-5|-|-|TRBV5-4
TGTGCCAGCAGCTCGAGAGGAGGAGAGACCCAGTACTTC
CASSSRGGETQYF
>TRBJ2-1|-|-|TRBV7-9
TGTGCCAGCAGCTTAGTTGAAGGGGCAGGGTACGAGTTCTTC
CASSLVEGAGYEFF
>TRBJ2-7|-|-|TRBV10-3
TGTGCCATCAGTGCAAGGCAGTCCAGCTCCTACGAGCAGTACTTC
CAISARQSSSYEQYF
>TRBJ1-5|-|-|TRBV28
TGTGCCAGCAGTTTAATGCTCAATCAGCCCCAGCATTTT
CASSLMLNQPQHF
>TRBJ2-7|-|-|TRBV7-2
TGTGCCAGCAGCCAGGTGGCCAGGGGAATGTACGAGCAGTACTTC
CASSQVARGMYEQYF
>TRBJ2-3|-|-|TRBV7-2
TGTGCCAGCCAGGGTTGGAGCACAGATACGCAGTATTTT
CASQGWSTDTQYF
>TRBJ2-2|-|TRBD2|TRBV4-2
TGTGCCAGCAGCCGCGCCCGGACTAGCGGGTCCGGGGAGCTGTTTTTT
CASSRARTSGSGELFF
>TRBJ1-2|-|-|TRBV18
TGTGCCAGCTCACCACCAGGGGACGGAGGCTACACCTTC
CASSPPGDGGYTF